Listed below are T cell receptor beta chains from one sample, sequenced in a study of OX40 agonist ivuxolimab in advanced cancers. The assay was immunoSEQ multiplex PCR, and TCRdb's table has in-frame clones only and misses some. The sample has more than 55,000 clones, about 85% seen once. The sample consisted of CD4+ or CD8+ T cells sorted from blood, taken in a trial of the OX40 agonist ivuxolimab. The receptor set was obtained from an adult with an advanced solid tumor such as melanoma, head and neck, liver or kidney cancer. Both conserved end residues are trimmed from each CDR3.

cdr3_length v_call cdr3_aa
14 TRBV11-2 ASSSPVAAGNTEAF
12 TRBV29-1 SVEDSWTDGAQY
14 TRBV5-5 ASSLGLAHSGNTIY
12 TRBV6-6 ASSYRSSNQPQH
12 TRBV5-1 ASSLAVVTGELF
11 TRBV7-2 ASSLGQYNEQF
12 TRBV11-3 ASRKGVMDTEAF
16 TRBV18 ASSPRGLAEGGTGELF
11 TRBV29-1 SVRTDRNTEAF
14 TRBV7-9 ASSLSEQFSTDTQY
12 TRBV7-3 ASSQGPSNYGYT
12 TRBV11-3 ASSPRTDSYEQY
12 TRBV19 ASRTGGGTGTQY
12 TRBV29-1 SVAGTEGNQPQH
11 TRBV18 ASSPSASTEAF
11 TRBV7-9 ASNSGLITEAF
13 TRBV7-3 ASSSGPPSNSPLH
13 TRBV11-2 ASSLGLAGHNEQF
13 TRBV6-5 ASSVSRNSNQPQH
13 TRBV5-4 ASSLAGQGDYEQY
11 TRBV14 ASSLQMNTEAF
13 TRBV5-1 ASNPSRGAYNEQF
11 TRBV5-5 ASSLQQASEAF
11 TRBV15 ATSRDDKETQY
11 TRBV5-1 ASRSGGDYGYT
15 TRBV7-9 ASSWDDGGRLFYEQY
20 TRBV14 ASSRLSGTSGMVSRSGETQY
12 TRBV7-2 ASSLGATGNIQY
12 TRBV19 ASTLAQGNTEAF
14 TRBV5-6 ASSGTDGATNEKLF